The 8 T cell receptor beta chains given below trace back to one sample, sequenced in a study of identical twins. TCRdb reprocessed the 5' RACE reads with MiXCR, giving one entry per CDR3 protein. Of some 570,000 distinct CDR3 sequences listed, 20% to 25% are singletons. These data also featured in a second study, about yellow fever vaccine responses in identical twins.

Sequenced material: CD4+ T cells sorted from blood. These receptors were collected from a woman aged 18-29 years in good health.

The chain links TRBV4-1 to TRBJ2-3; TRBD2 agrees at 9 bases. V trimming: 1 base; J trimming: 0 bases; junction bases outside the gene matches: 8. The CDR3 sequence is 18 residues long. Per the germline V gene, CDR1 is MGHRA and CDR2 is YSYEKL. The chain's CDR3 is CASSQGIASGGSTDTQYF. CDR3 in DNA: TGCGCCAGCAGCCAAGGAATCGCCAGCGGGGGGAGCACAGATACGCAGTATTTT.

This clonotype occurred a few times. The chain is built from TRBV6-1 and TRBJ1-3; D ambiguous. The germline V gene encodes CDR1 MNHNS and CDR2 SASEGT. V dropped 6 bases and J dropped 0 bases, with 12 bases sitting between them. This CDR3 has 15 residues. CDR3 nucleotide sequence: TGTGCCAGCAGATCTCCTACTCTCTCTGGAAACACCATATATTTT. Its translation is CASRSPTLSGNTIYF.

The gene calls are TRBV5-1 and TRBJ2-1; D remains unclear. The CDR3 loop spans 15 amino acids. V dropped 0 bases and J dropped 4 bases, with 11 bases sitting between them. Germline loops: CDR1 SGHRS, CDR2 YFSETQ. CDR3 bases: TGCGCCAGCAGCTTGGGTTACGGGTCATACAATGAGCAGTTCTTC. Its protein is CASSLGYGSYNEQFF.

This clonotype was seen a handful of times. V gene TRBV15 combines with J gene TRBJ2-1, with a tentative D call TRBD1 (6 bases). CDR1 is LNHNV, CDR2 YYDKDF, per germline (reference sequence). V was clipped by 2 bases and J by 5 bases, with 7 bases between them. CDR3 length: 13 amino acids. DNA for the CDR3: TGTGCCACCAGCAGATCAGGGGACAATGAGCAGTTCTTC. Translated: CATSRSGDNEQFF. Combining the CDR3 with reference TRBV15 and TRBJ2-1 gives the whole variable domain DAMVIQNPRYQVTQFGKPVTLSCSQTLNHNVMYWYQQKSSQAPKLLFHYYDKDFNNEADTPDNFQSRRPNTSFCFLDIRSPGLGDTAMYLCATSRSGDNEQFFGPGTRLTVL.

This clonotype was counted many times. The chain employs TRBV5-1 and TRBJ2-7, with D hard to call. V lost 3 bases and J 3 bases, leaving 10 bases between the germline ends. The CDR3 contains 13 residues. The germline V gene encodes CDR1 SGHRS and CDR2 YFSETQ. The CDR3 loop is CASSSIPDYEQYF. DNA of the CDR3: TGCGCCAGCAGCTCGATACCAGACTACGAGCAGTACTTC.

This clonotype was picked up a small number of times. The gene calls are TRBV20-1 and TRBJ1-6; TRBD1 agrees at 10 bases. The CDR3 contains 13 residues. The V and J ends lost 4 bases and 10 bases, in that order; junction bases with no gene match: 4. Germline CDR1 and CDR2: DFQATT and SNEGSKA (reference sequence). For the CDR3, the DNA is TGCAGTGCTATCGACAGGGGGCAATCACCCCTCCACTTT. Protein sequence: CSAIDRGQSPLHF.

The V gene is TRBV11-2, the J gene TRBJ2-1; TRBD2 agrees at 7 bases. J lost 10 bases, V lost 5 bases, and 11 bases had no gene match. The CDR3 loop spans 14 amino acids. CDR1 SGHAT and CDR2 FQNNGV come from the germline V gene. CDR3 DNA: TGTGCCAGCAGCGAGCGGGGACGTTACTCGGAGCAGTTCTTC. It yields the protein CASSERGRYSEQFF.

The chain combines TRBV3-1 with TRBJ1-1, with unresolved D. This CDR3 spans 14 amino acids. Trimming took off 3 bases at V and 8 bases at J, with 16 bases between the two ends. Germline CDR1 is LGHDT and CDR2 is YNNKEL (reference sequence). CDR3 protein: CASSHEGLVKEAFF. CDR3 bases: TGTGCCAGCAGCCACGAAGGCCTCGTTAAAGAAGCTTTCTTT.